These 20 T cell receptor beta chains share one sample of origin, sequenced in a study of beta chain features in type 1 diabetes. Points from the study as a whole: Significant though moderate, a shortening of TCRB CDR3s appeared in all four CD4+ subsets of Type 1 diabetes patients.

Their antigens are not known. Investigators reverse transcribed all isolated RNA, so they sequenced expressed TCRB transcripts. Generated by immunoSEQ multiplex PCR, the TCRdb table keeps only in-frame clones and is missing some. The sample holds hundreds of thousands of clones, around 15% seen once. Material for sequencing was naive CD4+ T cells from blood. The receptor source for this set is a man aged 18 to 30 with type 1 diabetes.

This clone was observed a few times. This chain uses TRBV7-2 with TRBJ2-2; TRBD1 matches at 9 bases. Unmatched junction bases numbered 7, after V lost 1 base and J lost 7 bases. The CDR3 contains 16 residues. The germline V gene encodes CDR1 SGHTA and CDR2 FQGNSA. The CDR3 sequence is CASSLGGTGGFGELFF. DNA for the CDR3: TGTGCCAGCAGCTTAGGCGGCACAGGGGGCTTCGGGGAGCTGTTTTTT.

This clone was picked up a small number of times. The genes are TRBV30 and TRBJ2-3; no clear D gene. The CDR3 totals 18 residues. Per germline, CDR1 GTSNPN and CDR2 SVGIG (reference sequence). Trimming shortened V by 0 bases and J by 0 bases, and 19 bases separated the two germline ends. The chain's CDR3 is CAWSVRVLAAPSTDTQYF. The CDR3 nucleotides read TGTGCCTGGAGTGTACGGGTCTTGGCGGCCCCTAGCACAGATACGCAGTATTTT.

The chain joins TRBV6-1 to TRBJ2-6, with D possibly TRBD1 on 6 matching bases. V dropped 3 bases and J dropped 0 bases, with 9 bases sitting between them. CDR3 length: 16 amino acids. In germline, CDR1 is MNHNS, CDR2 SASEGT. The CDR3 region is CASSDWTASGANVLTF. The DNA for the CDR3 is TGTGCCAGCAGTGATTGGACAGCCTCTGGGGCCAACGTCCTGACTTTC.

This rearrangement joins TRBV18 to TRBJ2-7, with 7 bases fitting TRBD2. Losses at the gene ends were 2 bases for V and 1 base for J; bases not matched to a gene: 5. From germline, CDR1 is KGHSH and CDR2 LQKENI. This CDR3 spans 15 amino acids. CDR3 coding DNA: TGTGCCAGCTCACCATCAGGGACTAAATCCTACGAGCAGTACTTC. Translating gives CASSPSGTKSYEQYF.

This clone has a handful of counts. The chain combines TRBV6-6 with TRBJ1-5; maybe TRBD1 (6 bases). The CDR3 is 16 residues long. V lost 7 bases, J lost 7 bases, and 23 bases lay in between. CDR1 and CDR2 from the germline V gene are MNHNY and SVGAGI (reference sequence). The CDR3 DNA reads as TGTGCCAGCATTGGGCGACTGCAGGGGTCAGGGCAGCCCCAGCATTTT. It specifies CASIGRLQGSGQPQHF.

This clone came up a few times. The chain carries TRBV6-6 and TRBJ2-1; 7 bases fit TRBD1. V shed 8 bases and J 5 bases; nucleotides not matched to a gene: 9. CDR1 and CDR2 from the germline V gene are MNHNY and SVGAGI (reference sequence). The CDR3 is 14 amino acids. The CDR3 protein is CASRDSGKHNEQFF. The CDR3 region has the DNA TGTGCCAGCCGGGACAGCGGTAAACACAATGAGCAGTTCTTC.

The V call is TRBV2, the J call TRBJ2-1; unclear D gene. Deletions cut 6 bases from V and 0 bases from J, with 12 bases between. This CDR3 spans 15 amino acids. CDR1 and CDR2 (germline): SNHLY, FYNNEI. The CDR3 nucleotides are TGTGCCAGCAGGGTTGAGGCCACCTCCTACAATGAGCAGTTCTTC. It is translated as CASRVEATSYNEQFF. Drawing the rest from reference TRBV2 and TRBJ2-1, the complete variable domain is EPEVTQTPSHQVTQMGQEVILRCVPISNHLYFYWYRQILGQKVEFLVSFYNNEISEKSEIFDDQFSVERPDGSNFTLKIRSTKLEDSAMYFCASRVEATSYNEQFFGPGTRLTVL.

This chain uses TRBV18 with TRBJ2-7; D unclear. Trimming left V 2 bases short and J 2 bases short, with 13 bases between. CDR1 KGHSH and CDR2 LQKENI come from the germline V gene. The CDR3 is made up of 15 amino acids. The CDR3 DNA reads TGTGCCAGCTCACCAAGGTTTGGTGCAACCTACGAGCAGTACTTC. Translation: CASSPRFGATYEQYF.

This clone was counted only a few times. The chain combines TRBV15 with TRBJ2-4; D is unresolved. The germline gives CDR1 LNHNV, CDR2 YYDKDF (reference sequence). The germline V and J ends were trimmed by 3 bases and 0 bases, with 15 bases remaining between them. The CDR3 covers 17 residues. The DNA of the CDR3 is TGTGCCACCAGCAGTTTAAAGGACGGATTAGCCAAAAACATTCAGTACTTC. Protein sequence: CATSSLKDGLAKNIQYF.

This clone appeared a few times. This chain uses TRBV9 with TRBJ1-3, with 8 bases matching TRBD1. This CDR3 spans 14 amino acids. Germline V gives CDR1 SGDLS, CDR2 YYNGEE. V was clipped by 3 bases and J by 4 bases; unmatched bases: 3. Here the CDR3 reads CASSATGAGNTIYF. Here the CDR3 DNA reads TGTGCCAGCAGCGCGACAGGGGCGGGAAACACCATATATTTT.

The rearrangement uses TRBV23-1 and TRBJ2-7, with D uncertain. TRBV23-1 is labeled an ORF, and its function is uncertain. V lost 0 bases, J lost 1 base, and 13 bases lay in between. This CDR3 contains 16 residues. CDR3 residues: CASSQSSGRHSYEQYF. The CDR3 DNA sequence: TGCGCCAGCAGTCAATCGAGTGGTAGACATTCCTACGAGCAGTACTTC.

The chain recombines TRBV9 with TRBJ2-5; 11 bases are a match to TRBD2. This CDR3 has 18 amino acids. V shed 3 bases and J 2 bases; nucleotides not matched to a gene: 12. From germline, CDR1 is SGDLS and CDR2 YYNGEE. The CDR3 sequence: CASSASRPGLADQETQYF. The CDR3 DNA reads TGTGCCAGCAGCGCCTCTCGTCCGGGACTAGCGGATCAAGAGACCCAGTACTTC. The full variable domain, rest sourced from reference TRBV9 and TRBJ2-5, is DSGVTQTPKHLITATGQRVTLRCSPRSGDLSVYWYQQSLDQGLQFLIQYYNGEERAKGNILERFSAQQFPDLHSELNLSSLELGDSALYFCASSASRPGLADQETQYFGPGTRLLVL.

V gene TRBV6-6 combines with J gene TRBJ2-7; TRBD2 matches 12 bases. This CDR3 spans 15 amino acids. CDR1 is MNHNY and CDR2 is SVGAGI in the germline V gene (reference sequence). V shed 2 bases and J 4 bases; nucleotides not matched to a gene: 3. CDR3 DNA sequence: TGTGCCAGCAGTTACGGACTAGCGGGGATATACGAGCAGTACTTC. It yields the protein CASSYGLAGIYEQYF.

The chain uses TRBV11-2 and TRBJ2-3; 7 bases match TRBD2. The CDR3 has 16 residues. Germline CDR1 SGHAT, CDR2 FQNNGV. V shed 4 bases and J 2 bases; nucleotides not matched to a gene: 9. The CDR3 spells CASSSRTSDITDTQYF. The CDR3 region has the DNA TGTGCCAGCAGCTCGAGAACTAGCGACATCACAGATACGCAGTATTTT.

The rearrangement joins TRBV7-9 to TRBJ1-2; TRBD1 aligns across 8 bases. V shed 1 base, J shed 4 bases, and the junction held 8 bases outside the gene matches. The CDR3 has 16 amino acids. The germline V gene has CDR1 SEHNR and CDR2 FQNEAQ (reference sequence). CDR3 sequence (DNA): TGTGCCAGCAGCTTAGAGCGGACAGGGAGAGCCTATGGCTACACCTTC. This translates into CASSLERTGRAYGYTF.

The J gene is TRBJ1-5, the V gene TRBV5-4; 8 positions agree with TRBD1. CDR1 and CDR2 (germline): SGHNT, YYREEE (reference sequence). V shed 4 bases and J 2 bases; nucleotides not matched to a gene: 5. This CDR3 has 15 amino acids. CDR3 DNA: TGTGCCAGCAGCACAGGGGGTTTGGGCAATCAGCCCCAGCATTTT. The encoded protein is CASSTGGLGNQPQHF. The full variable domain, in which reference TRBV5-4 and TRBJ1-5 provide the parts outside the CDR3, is ETGVTQSPTHLIKTRGQQVTLRCSSQSGHNTVSWYQQALGQGPQFIFQYYREEENGRGNFPPRFSGLQFPNYSSELNVNALELDDSALYLCASSTGGLGNQPQHFGDGTRLSIL.

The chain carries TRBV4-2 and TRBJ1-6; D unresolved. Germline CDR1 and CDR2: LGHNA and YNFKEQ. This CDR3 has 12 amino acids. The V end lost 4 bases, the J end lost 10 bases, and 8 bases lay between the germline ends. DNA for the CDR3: TGTGCCAGCAGCCCCGGGCTATCACCCCTCCACTTT. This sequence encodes CASSPGLSPLHF.

For the CDR3, the DNA is TGTGCCAGCTTCGGGGCTCAGACCTACGAGCAGTACTTC. Its protein product is CASFGAQTYEQYF. This chain uses TRBV11-2 with TRBJ2-7, with D perhaps given as TRBD1 or TRBD2 (5 bases each). The CDR3 spans 13 residues. Germline lookup yields CDR1 SGHAT and CDR2 FQNNGV. Trimming took 8 bases from V and 2 from J, leaving 13 bases between them.

CDR3 region: CASSLSSRGTGELFF. The CDR3 DNA follows: TGCGCCAGCAGCTTGTCCTCCCGAGGGACCGGGGAGCTGTTTTTT. This sequence joins TRBV5-1 and TRBJ2-2, with D perhaps TRBD2 (5 bases). The CDR3 totals 15 residues. The V gene's germline CDR1 is SGHRS and CDR2 YFSETQ. V dropped 1 base and J dropped 5 bases, with 12 bases sitting between them.

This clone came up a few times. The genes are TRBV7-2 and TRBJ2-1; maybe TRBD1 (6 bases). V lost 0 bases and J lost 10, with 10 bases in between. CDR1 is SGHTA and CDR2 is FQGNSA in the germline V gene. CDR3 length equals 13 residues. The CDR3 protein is CASSLAETGEQFF. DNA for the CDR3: TGTGCCAGCAGCTTAGCTGAGACAGGAGAGCAGTTCTTC.